This note documents a single TCR delta chain sequence. This sample was included in a study of gamma-delta chains in newborns, infants, children. Study-wide background: Innate gammadelta T cells reportedly expand polyclonally right after birth, driven by microbial exposure, per the title.

TCRdb applied CATT to the reads for clone calling. The sample holds approximately 11,000 delta-chain clones; approximately 9.1% are singletons and the top ten take roughly 9%. This sequence originates from a child who was a newborn, infant or young child, either healthy, febrile or measles-vaccinated (not recorded which). What was sequenced was blood.

CDR3 DNA: TGTGCCTTCAGGACCGGGGGATACACCGATAAACTCATCTTT. Protein sequence: CAFRTGGYTDKLIF. The chain is built from TRDV3 and TRDJ1; 7 bases fit TRDD3. The CDR3 has 14 residues. Germline lookup yields CDR1 TVYSNPD and CDR2 GDNSRS (reference sequence). The junction had 7 bases not matched to a gene; V was cut back by 3 bases and J by 0 bases.